The subject of this entry is one T cell receptor (beta chain). Trimming removed 3 bases at V and 8 bases at J, with 13 bases between. In germline, CDR1 is DFQATT, CDR2 SNEGSKA (reference sequence). The CDR3 totals 12 residues. These data originate in a study of early T cells in non-severe SARS-CoV-2 infection. One entry per CDR3 protein results from TCRdb running MiXCR on the 5' RACE reads. The table has about 64,000 distinct CDR3 sequences, roughly 13% seen once; the top ten hold around 4%. Sample: whole blood. The chain is built from TRBV20-1 and TRBJ1-2; D ambiguous. The sequence derives from an adult who was a healthcare worker with PCR-confirmed SARS-CoV-2 infection or an uninfected control (not recorded which). CDR3 loop: CSASRGNKGYTF. CDR3 in DNA: TGCAGTGCTAGCCGGGGAAATAAAGGCTACACCTTC.